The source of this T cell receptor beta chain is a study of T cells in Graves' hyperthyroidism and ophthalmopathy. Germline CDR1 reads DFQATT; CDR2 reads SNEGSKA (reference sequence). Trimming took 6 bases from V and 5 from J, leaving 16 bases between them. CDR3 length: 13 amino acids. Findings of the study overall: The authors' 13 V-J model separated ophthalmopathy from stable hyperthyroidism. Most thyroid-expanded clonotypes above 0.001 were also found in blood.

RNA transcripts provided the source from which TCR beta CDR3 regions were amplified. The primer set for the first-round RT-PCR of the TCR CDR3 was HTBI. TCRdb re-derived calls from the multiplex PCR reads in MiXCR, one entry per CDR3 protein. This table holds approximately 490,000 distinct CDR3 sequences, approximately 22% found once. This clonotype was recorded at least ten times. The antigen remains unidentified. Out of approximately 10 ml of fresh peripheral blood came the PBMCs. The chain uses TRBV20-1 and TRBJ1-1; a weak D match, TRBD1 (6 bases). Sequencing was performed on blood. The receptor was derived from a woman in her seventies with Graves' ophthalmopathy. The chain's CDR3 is CSAPSGAGTEAFF. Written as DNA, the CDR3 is TGCAGTGCCCCATCGGGGGCGGGTACTGAAGCTTTCTTT.